This TCR beta chain was identified in a study of T-cell reconstitution after alpha-beta-depleted transplantation in children. The CDR3 length is 14 residues. Germline CDR1 is SGHRS and CDR2 is YFSETQ. V trimming: 3 bases; J trimming: 6 bases; junction bases outside the gene matches: 5. A TCRbeta library incorporating unique molecular identifiers was prepared. TCRdb independently ran MiXCR on the PCR reads; one entry per CDR3 protein. Here the sample spans approximately 520,000 distinct CDR3 sequences, approximately 29% being singletons. The TCR comes from a human donor who donated a stem cell graft to a child with aplastic anemia. V and J are TRBV5-1 and TRBJ2-4, with TRBD1 matching 8 bases. Material: PBMCs from the stem cell graft donor, obtained from the stem cell graft. CDR3: CASSSQDRGNIQYF. The DNA for the CDR3 is TGCGCCAGCAGCTCCCAAGACAGGGGAAACATTCAGTACTTC.